This TCR beta chain was recorded in a study of blood T cells in healthy people across ages. Then a second PCR, running about 7 to 11 cycles, was carried out with a sample-barcoded 5' primer and a J-beta primer mix. TCRdb re-derived calls from the 5' RACE reads in MiXCR, one entry per CDR3 protein. The repertoire holds hundreds of thousands of distinct CDR3 sequences, with about 30% as singletons. With respect to this clonotype: At one end, the junction sequence differs from germline, possibly due to a read error.

The CDR3 loop spans 17 amino acids. V usage is TRBV12-3 or TRBV12-4 and J usage is TRBJ1-1; D call uncertain. What was sequenced was blood. This sequence originates from a woman of 80 years or more in good health. CDR3 nucleotides: TGTGCCATCAGTTTGCGGCGTCCAGGATTTATGAACACTGAAGCTTTCTTT. This sequence encodes CAISLRRPGFMNTEAFF.